One and the same sample provided the 15 T cell receptor beta chains below, sequenced in a study of Tregs in tolerant kidney transplant recipients. Clones were sequenced by immunoSEQ multiplex PCR, and TCRdb holds only the in-frame ones, with some missing. Of under 300,000 clones in the sample, roughly 80% were seen once. The sample consisted of CD4+ T cells from blood. These receptors all stem from a human donor in good health.

The DNA of the CDR3 is TGTGCCAGCAGCTTAGCTGGGACAGCGAATCAGCCCCAGCATTTT. It specifies CASSLAGTANQPQHF. The gene calls are TRBV7-2 and TRBJ1-5; TRBD1 matches at 7 bases. Germline V lookup: CDR1 SGHTA, CDR2 FQGNSA. Germline trimming cut 0 bases from V and 4 bases from J; bases unmatched to any gene: 3. CDR3 size: 15 residues.

The genes are TRBV5-8 and TRBJ2-5; D uncertain. This CDR3 contains 14 residues. Trimming left V 1 base short and J 6 bases short, with 13 bases between. Germline lookup yields CDR1 SGHTS and CDR2 YDEGEE. CDR3 sequence: CASSLNQPRKTQYF. The CDR3 DNA follows: TGTGCCAGCAGCTTGAATCAACCGAGGAAGACCCAGTACTTC. The variable domain in full, completed from reference TRBV5-8 and TRBJ2-5, reads EAGVTQSPTHLIKTRGQQATLRCSPISGHTSVYWYQQALGLGLQFLLWYDEGEERNRGNFPPRFSGRQFPNYSSELNVNALELEDSALYLCASSLNQPRKTQYFGPGTRLLVL.

This clone was seen a few times. The chain couples TRBV29-1 to TRBJ2-4; tentatively, D is TRBD1 (5 bases). V lost 7 bases to trimming and J lost 1 base, with 11 bases between them. The CDR3 runs 13 residues. Germline V gene data show CDR1 as SQVTM and CDR2 as ANQGSEA. CDR3 in amino acids: CSAETEAKNIQYF. For the CDR3, the DNA is TGCAGCGCCGAGACAGAGGCCAAAAACATTCAGTACTTC.

This chain connects TRBV5-1 to TRBJ1-2; 7 bases align to TRBD1. Trimming at V came to 4 bases and at J to 4 bases, leaving 10 bases not matched to a gene. The CDR3 extends over 15 amino acids. Looked up from germline, CDR1 is SGHRS and CDR2 is YFSETQ. The CDR3 here is CASSDTGARSYGYTF. For the CDR3, the DNA is TGCGCCAGCAGCGATACAGGGGCCCGGAGCTATGGCTACACCTTC.

The J gene is TRBJ2-1, the V gene TRBV2; 11 bases map to TRBD2. There are 14 residues in the CDR3. Germline CDR1 is SNHLY and CDR2 is FYNNEI. The V gene end was trimmed by 4 bases and the J gene end by 7 bases; junction bases not matched to a gene: 3. CDR3 nucleotides: TGTGCCAGCAGTGTTAGCGGGAGGGGTAATGAGCAGTTCTTC. This sequence encodes CASSVSGRGNEQFF.

The V gene is TRBV27, the J gene TRBJ2-4; D is possibly TRBD2 (6 bases). V shed 5 bases and J shed 14 bases, with 16 bases lying between them. The CDR3 sequence is 12 residues long. The germline gives CDR1 MNHEY, CDR2 SMNVEV (reference sequence). CDR3 coding DNA: TGTGCCAGCAGTGCCCTACCGGGACTGAAGTACTTC. Amino acid sequence: CASSALPGLKYF.

V usage is TRBV30 and J usage is TRBJ1-3; the D gene is possibly TRBD1 (5 bases). This CDR3 is 14 amino acids long. Per germline, CDR1 GTSNPN and CDR2 SVGIG (reference sequence). Between the trimmed V and J ends, which lost 4 bases and 0 bases, there was a span of 10 bases. The CDR3 loop reads CAWNRDPSGNTIYF. In nucleotides, the CDR3 is TGTGCCTGGAACCGGGACCCCTCTGGAAACACCATATATTTT.

V and J are TRBV9 and TRBJ1-1; TRBD1 is a possible D gene (6 bases). V was shortened by 4 bases and J by 2 bases, with 12 bases between the two germline ends. The length of the CDR3 is 14 residues. Per the germline V gene, CDR1 is SGDLS and CDR2 is YYNGEE. The CDR3 DNA is TGTGCCAGCAGCCCAGGCGGGACAAACACTGAAGCTTTCTTT. It translates to CASSPGGTNTEAFF.

This clone was seen a handful of times. The chain couples TRBV7-8 to TRBJ2-3; D ambiguous. Germline V lookup: CDR1 SGHVS, CDR2 FQNEAQ. The germline V and J ends were trimmed by 1 base and 3 bases, with 17 bases remaining between them. The CDR3 extends over 17 amino acids. The CDR3 sequence is CASSLGRQRLLTDTQYF. The DNA for the CDR3 is TGTGCCAGCAGCTTAGGTAGACAACGCTTGCTAACAGATACGCAGTATTTT.

This clone occurred a few times. The gene calls are TRBV5-1 and TRBJ1-5, with 9 nucleotides matching TRBD1. In germline, CDR1 is SGHRS, CDR2 YFSETQ. With 5 bases clipped from V and 3 bases from J, the junction kept 6 bases outside the gene matches. The CDR3 consists of 15 residues. In nucleotides, the CDR3 is TGCGCCAGCAGGCTGGGGACAGGGTCCAATCAGCCCCAGCATTTT. Translation: CASRLGTGSNQPQHF.

The V and J genes are TRBV2 and TRBJ1-5; TRBD1 might be the D (5 bases). V was clipped by 7 bases and J by 0 bases, with 10 bases between them. Germline CDR1 and CDR2: SNHLY and FYNNEI. The CDR3 extends over 14 amino acids. The CDR3 sequence is CASKRTNSNQPQHF. For the CDR3, the DNA is TGTGCCAGCAAGCGGACAAATAGCAATCAGCCCCAGCATTTT.

The rearrangement joins TRBV25-1 to TRBJ2-3; TRBD2 matches at 10 bases. The CDR3 is 18 amino acids. Trimming took 3 bases from V and 3 from J; bases not matched to a gene: 12. In germline, CDR1 is MGHDK, CDR2 SYGVNS. The DNA for the CDR3 is TGTGCCAGCAGTGATCAAGGCTCGGGACTAGCGAGGACAGATACGCAGTATTTT. Translation gives CASSDQGSGLARTDTQYF.

This clone was found a few times. This chain connects TRBV5-1 to TRBJ2-1; D gene uncertain. Per the germline V gene, CDR1 is SGHRS and CDR2 is YFSETQ. V was clipped by 2 bases and J by 4 bases, with 16 bases between them. This CDR3 spans 16 amino acids. The CDR3 is CASSLGGSARYNEQFF. The CDR3 bases are TGCGCCAGCAGCTTAGGTGGAAGCGCCAGATACAATGAGCAGTTCTTC.

The V gene is TRBV5-1, the J gene TRBJ2-3; D is possibly TRBD1 or TRBD2 (5 bases each). The CDR3 is 13 amino acids. Trimming removed 0 bases from V and 7 bases from J, with 9 bases in between. Looked up from germline, CDR1 is SGHRS and CDR2 is YFSETQ. The CDR3 region is CASSLAGRNTQYF. The CDR3 bases are TGCGCCAGCAGCTTGGCAGGGAGAAATACGCAGTATTTT.

V is TRBV30 and J is TRBJ2-5, with D maybe TRBD1 (5 bases). The V end lost 2 bases, the J end lost 1 base, and 11 bases lay between the germline ends. The germline gives CDR1 GTSNPN, CDR2 SVGIG (reference sequence). CDR3 length equals 14 residues. The CDR3 region has the DNA TGTGCCTGGAGTCCCAGGGCCCTCCAAGAGACCCAGTACTTC. Translating gives CAWSPRALQETQYF.